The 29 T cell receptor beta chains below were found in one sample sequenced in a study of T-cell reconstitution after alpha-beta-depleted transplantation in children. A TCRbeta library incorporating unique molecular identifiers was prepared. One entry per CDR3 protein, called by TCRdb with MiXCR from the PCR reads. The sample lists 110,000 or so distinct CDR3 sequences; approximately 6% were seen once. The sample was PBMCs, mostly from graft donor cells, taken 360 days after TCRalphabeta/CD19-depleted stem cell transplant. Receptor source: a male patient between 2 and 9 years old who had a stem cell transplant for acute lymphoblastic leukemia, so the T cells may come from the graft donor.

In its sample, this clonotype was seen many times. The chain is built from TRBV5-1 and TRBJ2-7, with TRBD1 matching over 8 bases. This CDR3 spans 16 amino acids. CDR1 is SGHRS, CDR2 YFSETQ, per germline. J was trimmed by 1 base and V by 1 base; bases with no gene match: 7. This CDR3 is CASSLRTQGESYEQYF. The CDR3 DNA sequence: TGCGCCAGCAGCTTGAGGACACAGGGGGAGTCCTACGAGCAGTACTTC.

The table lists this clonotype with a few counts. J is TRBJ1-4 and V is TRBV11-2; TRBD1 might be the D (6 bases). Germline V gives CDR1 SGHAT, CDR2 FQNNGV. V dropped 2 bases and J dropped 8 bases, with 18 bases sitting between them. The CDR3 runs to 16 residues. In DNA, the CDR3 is TGTGCCAGCAGCTTAAGGCGGGACACCCGCGGGGAAAAACTGTTTTTT. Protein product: CASSLRRDTRGEKLFF.

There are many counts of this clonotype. The CDR3 sequence is CASSPRGRGTDTQYF. The CDR3 region has the DNA TGTGCCAGCAGTCCCCGGGGGAGAGGCACAGATACGCAGTATTTT. The chain recombines TRBV27 with TRBJ2-3; maybe TRBD2 (6 bases). The CDR3 sequence is 15 residues long. The germline V and J ends were trimmed by 5 bases and 1 base, with 13 bases remaining between them. The V gene's germline CDR1 is MNHEY and CDR2 SMNVEV (reference sequence).

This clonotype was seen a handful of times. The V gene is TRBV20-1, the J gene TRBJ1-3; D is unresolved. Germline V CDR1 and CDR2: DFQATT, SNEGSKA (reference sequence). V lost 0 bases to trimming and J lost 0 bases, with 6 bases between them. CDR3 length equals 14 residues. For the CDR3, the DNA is TGCAGTGCTAGAGATCTGGACTCTGGAAACACCATATATTTT. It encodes CSARDLDSGNTIYF.

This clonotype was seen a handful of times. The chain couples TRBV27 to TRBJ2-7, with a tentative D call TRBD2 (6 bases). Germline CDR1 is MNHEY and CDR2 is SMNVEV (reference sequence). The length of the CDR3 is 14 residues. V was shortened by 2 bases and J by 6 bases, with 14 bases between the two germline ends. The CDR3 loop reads CASSLVTRGSEQYF. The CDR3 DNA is TGTGCCAGCAGTTTAGTAACTCGGGGGTCCGAGCAGTACTTC.

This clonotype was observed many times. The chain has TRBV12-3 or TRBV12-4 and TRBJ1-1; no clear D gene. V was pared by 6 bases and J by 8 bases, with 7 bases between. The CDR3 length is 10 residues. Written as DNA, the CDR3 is TGTGCCAGCAGCGCCCGAGAAGCTTTCTTT. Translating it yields CASSAREAFF.

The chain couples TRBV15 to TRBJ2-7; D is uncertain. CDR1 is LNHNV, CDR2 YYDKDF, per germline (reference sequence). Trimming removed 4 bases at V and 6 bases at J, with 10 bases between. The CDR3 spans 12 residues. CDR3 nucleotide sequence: TGTGCCACCAGCATTATCGGGTCCGAGCAGTACTTC. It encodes CATSIIGSEQYF.

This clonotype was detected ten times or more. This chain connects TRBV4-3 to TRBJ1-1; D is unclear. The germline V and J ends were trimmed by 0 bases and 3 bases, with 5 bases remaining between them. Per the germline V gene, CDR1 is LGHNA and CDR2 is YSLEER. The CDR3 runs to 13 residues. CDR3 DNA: TGCGCCAGCAGCCAAGATGGGGACACTGAAGCTTTCTTT. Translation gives CASSQDGDTEAFF.

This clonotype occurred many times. CDR3 DNA sequence: TGTGCCAGCAGTTTGACGGATTGGGACACTGAAGCTTTCTTT. Translated, it gives CASSLTDWDTEAFF. V and J are TRBV12-3 or TRBV12-4 and TRBJ1-1; no reliable D call. Trimming stripped 3 bases from V and 3 bases from J, with 11 bases between. The CDR3 contains 14 residues.

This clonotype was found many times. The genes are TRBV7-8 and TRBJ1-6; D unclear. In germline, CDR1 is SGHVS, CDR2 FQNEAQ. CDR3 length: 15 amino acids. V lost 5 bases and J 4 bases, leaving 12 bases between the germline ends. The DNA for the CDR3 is TGTGCCAGCAGCCGCCCGCCGGTATATAATTCACCCCTCCACTTT. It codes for CASSRPPVYNSPLHF. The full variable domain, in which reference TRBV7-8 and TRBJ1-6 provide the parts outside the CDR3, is GAGVSQSPRYKVAKRGQDVALRCDPISGHVSLFWYQQALGQGPEFLTYFQNEAQLDKSGLPSDRFFAERPEGSVSTLKIQRTQQEDSAVYLCASSRPPVYNSPLHFGNGTRLTVT.

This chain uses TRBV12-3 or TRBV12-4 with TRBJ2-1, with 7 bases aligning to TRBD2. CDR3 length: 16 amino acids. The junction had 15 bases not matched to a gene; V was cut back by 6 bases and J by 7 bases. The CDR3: CASRDLADPKLNEQFF. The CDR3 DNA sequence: TGTGCCAGCAGGGACCTAGCGGATCCGAAGTTGAATGAGCAGTTCTTC.

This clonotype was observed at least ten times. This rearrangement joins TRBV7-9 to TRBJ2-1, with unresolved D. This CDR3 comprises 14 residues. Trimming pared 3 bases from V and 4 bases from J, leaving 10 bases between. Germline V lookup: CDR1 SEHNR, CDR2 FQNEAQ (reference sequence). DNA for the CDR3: TGTGCCAGCAGCTTGCCCTCGAGGTACAATGAGCAGTTCTTC. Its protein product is CASSLPSRYNEQFF.

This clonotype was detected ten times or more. CDR3 bases: TGCAGTGCTAGAGGACTCGCAGGGGTTAACTATGGCTACACCTTC. The encoded protein is CSARGLAGVNYGYTF. This chain joins TRBV20-1 and TRBJ1-2; D possibly corresponds to TRBD1 (6 bases). V lost 1 base, J lost 1 base, and 13 bases lay in between. Germline lookup yields CDR1 DFQATT and CDR2 SNEGSKA (reference sequence). The CDR3 loop spans 15 amino acids.

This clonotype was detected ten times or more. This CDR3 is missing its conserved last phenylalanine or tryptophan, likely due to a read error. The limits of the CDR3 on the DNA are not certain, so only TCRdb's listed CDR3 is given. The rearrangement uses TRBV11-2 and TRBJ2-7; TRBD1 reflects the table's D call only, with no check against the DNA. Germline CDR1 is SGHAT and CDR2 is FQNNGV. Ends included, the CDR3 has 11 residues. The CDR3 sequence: CASSLGPPRVI.

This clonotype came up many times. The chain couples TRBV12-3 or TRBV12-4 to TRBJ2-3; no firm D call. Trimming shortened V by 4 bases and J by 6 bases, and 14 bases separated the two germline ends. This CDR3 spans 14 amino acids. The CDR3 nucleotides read TGTGCCAGCAGTTATGGCACTCTCTTGGATACGCAGTATTTT. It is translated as CASSYGTLLDTQYF.

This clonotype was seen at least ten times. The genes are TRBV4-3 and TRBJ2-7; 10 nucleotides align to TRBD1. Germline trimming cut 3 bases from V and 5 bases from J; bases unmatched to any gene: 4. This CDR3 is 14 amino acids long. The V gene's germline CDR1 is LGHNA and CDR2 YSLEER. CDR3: CASSQDRGRDEQYF. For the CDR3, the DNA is TGCGCCAGCAGCCAGGACAGGGGGAGAGACGAGCAGTACTTC.

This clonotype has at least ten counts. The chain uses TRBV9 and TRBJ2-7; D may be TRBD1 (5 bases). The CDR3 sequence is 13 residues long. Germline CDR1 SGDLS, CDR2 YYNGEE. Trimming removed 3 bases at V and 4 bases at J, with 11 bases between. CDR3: CASSEVPGYEQYF. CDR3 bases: TGTGCCAGCAGCGAAGTCCCAGGGTACGAGCAGTACTTC.

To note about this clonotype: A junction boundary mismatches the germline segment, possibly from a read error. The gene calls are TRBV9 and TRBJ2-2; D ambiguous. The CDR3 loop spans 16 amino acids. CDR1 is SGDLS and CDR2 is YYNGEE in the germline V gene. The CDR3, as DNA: TGTACCAGCAGCGTAGCTGTGCGGTCGAACACCGGGGAGCTGTTTTTT. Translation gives CTSSVAVRSNTGELFF.

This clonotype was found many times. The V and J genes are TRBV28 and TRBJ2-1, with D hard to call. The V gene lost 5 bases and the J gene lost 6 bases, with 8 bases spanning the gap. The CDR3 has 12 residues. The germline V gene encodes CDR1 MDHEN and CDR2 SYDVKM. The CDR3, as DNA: TGTGCCAGCAGTCCCGGCTTCAATGAGCAGTTCTTC. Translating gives CASSPGFNEQFF.

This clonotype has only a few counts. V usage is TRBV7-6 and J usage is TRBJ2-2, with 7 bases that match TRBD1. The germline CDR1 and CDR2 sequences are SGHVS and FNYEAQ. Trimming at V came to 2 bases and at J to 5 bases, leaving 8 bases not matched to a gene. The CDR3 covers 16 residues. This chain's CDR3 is CASSLRRQGDTGELFF. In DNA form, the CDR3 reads TGTGCCAGCAGCTTAAGAAGGCAGGGGGATACCGGGGAGCTGTTTTTT.

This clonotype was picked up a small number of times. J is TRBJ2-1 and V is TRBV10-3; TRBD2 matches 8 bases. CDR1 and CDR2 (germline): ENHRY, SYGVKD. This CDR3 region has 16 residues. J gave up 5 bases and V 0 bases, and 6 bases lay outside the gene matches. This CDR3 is CAISESGAGVNNEQFF. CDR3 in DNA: TGTGCCATCAGTGAGTCTGGAGCGGGGGTCAACAATGAGCAGTTCTTC.

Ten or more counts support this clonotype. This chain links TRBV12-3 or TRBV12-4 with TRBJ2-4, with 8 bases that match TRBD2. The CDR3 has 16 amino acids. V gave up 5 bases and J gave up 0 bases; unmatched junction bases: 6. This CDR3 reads CASSLLAAIAKNIQYF. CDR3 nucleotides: TGTGCCAGCAGTCTACTAGCGGCAATAGCCAAAAACATTCAGTACTTC.

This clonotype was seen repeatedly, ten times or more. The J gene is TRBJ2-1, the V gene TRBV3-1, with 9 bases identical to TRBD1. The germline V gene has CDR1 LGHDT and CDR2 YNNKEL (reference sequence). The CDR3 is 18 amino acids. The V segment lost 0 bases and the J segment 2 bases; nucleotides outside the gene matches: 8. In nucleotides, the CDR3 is TGTGCCAGCAGCCAAGATGTCGGGGGGACAGGGCCCTACAATGAGCAGTTCTTC. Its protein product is CASSQDVGGTGPYNEQFF.

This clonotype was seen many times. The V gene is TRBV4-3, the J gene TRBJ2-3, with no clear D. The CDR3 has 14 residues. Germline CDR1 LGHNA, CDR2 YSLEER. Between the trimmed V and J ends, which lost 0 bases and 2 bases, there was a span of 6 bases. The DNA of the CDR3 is TGCGCCAGCAGCCAAGATCGATACACAGATACGCAGTATTTT. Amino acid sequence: CASSQDRYTDTQYF.

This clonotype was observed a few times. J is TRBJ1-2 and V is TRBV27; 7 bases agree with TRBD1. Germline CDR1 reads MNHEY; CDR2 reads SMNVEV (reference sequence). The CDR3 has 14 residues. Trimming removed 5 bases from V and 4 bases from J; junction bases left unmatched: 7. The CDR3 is CASSRTGRIYGYTF. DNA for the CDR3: TGTGCCAGCAGTCGGACAGGTCGTATCTATGGCTACACCTTC.

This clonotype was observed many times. CDR3 coding DNA: TGTGCCAGCAGTTTAGGGACAGGGGGCTTCGAGCAGTACTTC. It specifies CASSLGTGGFEQYF. This sequence joins TRBV27 and TRBJ2-7, with 12 nucleotides matching TRBD1. The CDR3 runs to 14 residues. CDR1 MNHEY and CDR2 SMNVEV come from the germline V gene (reference sequence). V lost 2 bases, J lost 6 bases, and 2 bases stayed unmatched.

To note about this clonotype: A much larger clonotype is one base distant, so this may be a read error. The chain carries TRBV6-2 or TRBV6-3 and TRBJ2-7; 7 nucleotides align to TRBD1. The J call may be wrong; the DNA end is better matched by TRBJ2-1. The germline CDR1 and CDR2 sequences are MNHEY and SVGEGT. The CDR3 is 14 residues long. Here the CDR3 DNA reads TGTGCCAGCAGTTACGTAAAGACAGGGACCGAGCAGTTCTTC. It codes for CASSYVKTGTEQFF.

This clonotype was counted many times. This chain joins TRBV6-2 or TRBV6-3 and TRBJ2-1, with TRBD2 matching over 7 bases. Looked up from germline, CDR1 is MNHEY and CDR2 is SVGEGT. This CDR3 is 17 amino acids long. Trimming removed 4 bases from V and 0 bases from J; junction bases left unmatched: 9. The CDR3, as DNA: TGTGCCAGCAGTTCTAATAAAGCGGGGAGCTCCTACAATGAGCAGTTCTTC. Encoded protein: CASSSNKAGSSYNEQFF.

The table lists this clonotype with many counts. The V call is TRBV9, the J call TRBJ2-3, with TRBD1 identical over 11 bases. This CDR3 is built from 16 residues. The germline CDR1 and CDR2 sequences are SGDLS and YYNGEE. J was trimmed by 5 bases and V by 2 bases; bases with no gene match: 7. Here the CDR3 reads CASSVAGQGAKDTQYF. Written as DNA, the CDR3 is TGTGCCAGCAGCGTCGCAGGACAGGGGGCGAAAGATACGCAGTATTTT.